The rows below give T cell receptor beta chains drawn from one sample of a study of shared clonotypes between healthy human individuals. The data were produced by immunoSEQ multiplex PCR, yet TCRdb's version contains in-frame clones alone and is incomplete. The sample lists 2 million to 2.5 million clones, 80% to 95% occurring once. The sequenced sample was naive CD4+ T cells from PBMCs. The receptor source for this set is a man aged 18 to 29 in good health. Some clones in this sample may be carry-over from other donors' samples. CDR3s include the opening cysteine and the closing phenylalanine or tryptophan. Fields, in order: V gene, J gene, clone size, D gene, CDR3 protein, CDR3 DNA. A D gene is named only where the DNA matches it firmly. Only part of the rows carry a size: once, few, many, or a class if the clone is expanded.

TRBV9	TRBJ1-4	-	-	CASSVGPPGEKLFF	TGTGCCAGCAGCGTAGGACCCCCCGGAGAAAAACTGTTTTTT
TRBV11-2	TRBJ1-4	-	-	CASSLDPNEKLFF	TGTGCCAGCAGCTTAGATCCAAATGAAAAACTGTTTTTT
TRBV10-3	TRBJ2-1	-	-	CAISGGYNEQFF	TGTGCCATCAGTGGCGGCTACAATGAGCAGTTCTTC
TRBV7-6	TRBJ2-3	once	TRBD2	CASSLGLAGSSDTQYF	TGTGCCAGCAGCCTAGGACTAGCGGGTTCCTCGGATACGCAGTATTTT
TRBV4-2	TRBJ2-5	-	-	CASSQGGLPGETQYF	TGTGCCAGCAGCCAAGGGGGACTCCCAGGAGAGACCCAGTACTTC
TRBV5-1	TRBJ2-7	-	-	CASSPGDTTRLFKEQYF	TGCGCCAGCAGTCCAGGGGATACCACACGTCTGTTTAAAGAGCAGTACTTC
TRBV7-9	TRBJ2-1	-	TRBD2	CASSPPGTSRYNEQFF	TGTGCCAGCAGCCCGCCCGGGACTAGCCGATACAATGAGCAGTTCTTC
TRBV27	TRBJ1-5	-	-	CASSPPGSVLPQHF	TGTGCCAGCAGTCCCCCCGGATCCGTCCTGCCCCAGCATTTT
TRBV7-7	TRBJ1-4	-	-	CASSPGEGEKLFF	TGTGCCAGCAGCCCAGGGGAGGGTGAAAAACTGTTTTTT
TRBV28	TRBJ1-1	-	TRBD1	CASITGGGNTEAFF	TGTGCCAGCATCACAGGGGGAGGGAACACTGAAGCTTTCTTT
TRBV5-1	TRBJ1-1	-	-	CASSSHRVRNTEAFF	TGCGCCAGCAGCTCCCACAGGGTTAGAAACACTGAAGCTTTCTTT
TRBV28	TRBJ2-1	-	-	CASSFQTTPLDNEQFF	TGTGCCAGCAGTTTCCAGACAACACCTTTAGACAATGAGCAGTTCTTC
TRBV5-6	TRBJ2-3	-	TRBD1	CASSGTGRADTQYF	TGTGCCAGCAGCGGGACAGGGAGGGCAGATACGCAGTATTTT
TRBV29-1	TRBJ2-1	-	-	CSGKLGNEQFF	TGCAGCGGCAAGCTTGGCAATGAGCAGTTCTTC
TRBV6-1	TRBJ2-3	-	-	CASSERVGQGKDTQYF	TGTGCCAGCAGTGAAAGGGTTGGTCAGGGGAAAGATACGCAGTATTTT
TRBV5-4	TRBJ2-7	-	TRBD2	CASSPRTSGSYEQYF	TGTGCCAGCAGCCCAAGGACTAGCGGGAGCTACGAGCAGTACTTC
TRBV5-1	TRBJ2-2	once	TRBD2	CASSLFGGSGSTTGELFF	TGCGCCAGCAGCTTGTTCGGGGGCAGCGGGAGTACCACCGGGGAGCTGTTTTTT
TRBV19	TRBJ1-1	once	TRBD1	CASSRGSGTAITEAFF	TGTGCCAGTAGTAGGGGCAGCGGGACAGCGATCACTGAAGCTTTCTTT
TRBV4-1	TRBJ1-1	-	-	CASSPPRRNTEAFF	TGCGCCAGCAGCCCTCCGCGGCGGAACACTGAAGCTTTCTTT
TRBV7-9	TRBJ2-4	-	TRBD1	CASSSGQGSPGGLNIQYF	TGTGCCAGCAGCTCCGGACAGGGGTCACCAGGGGGATTAAACATTCAGTACTTC
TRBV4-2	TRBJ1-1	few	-	CASSQVLPGTEAFF	TGTGCCAGCAGCCAGGTCCTTCCGGGCACTGAAGCTTTCTTT
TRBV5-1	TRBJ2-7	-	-	CASSSGQRDPYEQYF	TGCGCCAGCAGCTCGGGACAGCGGGACCCCTACGAGCAGTACTTC
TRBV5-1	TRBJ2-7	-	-	CASSLIPSNYEQYF	TGCGCCAGCAGCTTGATACCGTCCAATTACGAGCAGTACTTC
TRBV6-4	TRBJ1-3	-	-	CASSDSTGADGNTIYF	TGTGCCAGCAGTGACTCGACGGGGGCTGATGGAAACACCATATATTTT
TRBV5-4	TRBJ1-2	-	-	CASSYKGGDNYGYTF	TGTGCCAGCAGCTACAAGGGAGGGGATAACTATGGCTACACCTTC
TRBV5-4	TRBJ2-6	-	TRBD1	CASSKKGDRDPGANVLTF	TGTGCCAGCAGCAAAAAAGGGGACAGGGACCCTGGGGCCAACGTCCTGACTTTC
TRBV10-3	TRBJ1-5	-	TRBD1	CAISEQGNQPQHF	TGTGCCATCAGTGAACAGGGGAATCAGCCCCAGCATTTT
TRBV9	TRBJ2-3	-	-	CASSPSPGEAQYF	TGTGCCAGCAGCCCCTCCCCTGGGGAAGCGCAGTATTTT
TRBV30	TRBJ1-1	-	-	CAWDRGQGNTEAFF	TGTGCCTGGGACCGCGGCCAGGGGAACACTGAAGCTTTCTTT
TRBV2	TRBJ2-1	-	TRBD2	CASSAGTSGRAQFF	TGTGCCAGCAGTGCTGGGACTAGCGGGAGGGCCCAGTTCTTC
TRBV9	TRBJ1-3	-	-	CASSPGRSSGNTIYF	TGTGCCAGCAGCCCAGGACGGAGCTCTGGAAACACCATATATTTT
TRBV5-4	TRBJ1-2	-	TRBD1	CASSLETGRDYGYTF	TGTGCCAGCAGCTTGGAGACAGGGAGAGACTATGGCTACACCTTC
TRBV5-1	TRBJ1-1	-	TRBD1	CASSLAGRGSTEAFF	TGCGCCAGCAGCTTGGCCGGCAGGGGGAGCACTGAAGCTTTCTTT
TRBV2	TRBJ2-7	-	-	CASRRGEYEQYF	TGTGCCAGCAGGAGGGGAGAATACGAGCAGTACTTC
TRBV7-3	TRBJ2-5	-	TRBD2	CASSLGRAPQETQYF	TGTGCCAGCAGCTTAGGGAGGGCCCCCCAAGAGACCCAGTACTTC
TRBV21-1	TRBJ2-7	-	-	CASGPGLPSEQYF	TGTGCCAGCGGACCGGGACTCCCCTCCGAGCAGTACTTC
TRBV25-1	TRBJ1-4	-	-	CASSEGNYFNEKLFF	TGTGCCAGCAGTGAAGGGAACTACTTTAATGAAAAACTGTTTTTT
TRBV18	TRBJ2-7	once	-	CASSPAGGRYEQYF	TGTGCCAGCTCACCGGCAGGTGGTCGCTACGAGCAGTACTTC
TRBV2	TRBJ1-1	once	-	CASTRAGLLYNVNTEAFF	TGTGCCAGCACCAGGGCAGGGCTCCTGTACAATGTGAACACTGAAGCTTTCTTT
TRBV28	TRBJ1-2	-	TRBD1	CASTRTGVNGYTF	TGTGCCAGCACCCGGACAGGGGTAAATGGCTACACCTTC
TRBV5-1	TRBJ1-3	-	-	CASSFVAGSGNTIYF	TGCGCCAGCAGCTTTGTCGCTGGCTCTGGAAACACCATATATTTT
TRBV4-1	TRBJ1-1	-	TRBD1	CASSSDRGTEAFF	TGCGCCAGCAGCTCAGACAGGGGCACTGAAGCTTTCTTT
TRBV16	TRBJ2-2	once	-	CASSRQTVTGELFF	TGTGCCAGCAGCCGTCAGACGGTCACCGGGGAGCTGTTTTTT
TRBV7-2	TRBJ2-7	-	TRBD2	CASSALAGGPYEQYF	TGTGCCAGCAGCGCACTAGCGGGAGGGCCCTACGAGCAGTACTTC
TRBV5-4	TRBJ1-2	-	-	CASSQGPLYGYTF	TGTGCCAGCAGCCAGGGACCCCTCTATGGCTACACCTTC
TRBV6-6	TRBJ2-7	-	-	CASSYSGNSYEQYF	TGTGCCAGCAGTTACTCGGGCAACTCCTACGAGCAGTACTTC
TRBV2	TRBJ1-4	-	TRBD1	CASIPGTVNEKLFF	TGTGCCAGCATCCCCGGGACAGTAAATGAAAAACTGTTTTTT
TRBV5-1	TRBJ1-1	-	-	CASSLSGRTEAFF	TGCGCCAGCAGCTTGTCGGGAAGGACTGAAGCTTTCTTT
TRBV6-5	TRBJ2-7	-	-	CASRPTGSLSYEQYF	TGTGCCAGCAGACCCACAGGGTCCCTCTCCTACGAGCAGTACTTC
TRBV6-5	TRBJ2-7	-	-	CASRFTGERSYEQYF	TGTGCCAGCAGGTTTACGGGCGAGAGATCCTACGAGCAGTACTTC
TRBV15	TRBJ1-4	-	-	CATSSRTLALEKLFF	TGTGCCACCAGCTCGAGGACTCTCGCCCTTGAAAAACTGTTTTTT
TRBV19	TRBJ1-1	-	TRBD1	CASSPRQGARTEAFF	TGTGCCAGTAGTCCCCGACAGGGGGCGCGTACTGAAGCTTTCTTT
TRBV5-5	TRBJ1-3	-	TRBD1	CASSPLPGQGRSTIYF	TGTGCCAGCAGCCCACTTCCGGGACAGGGCAGGAGCACCATATATTTT